A few counts support the clone carrying this TCR beta chain. Its antigen is still unknown. The record originates from a study of cytomegalovirus exposure and HLA in healthy donors. Study-level findings and limits: Later work found that TCR association rates differed between HLA loci; DRB1 had the most and HLA-C the fewest. Reports indicate that TCR beta sequences accurately predicted the HLA-A and HLA-B alleles of most subjects. In a later analysis, a missense DCLRE1C variant was linked to TCR beta V- and J-gene trimming.

Everyone who donated was a healthy bone marrow donor. The germline CDR1 and CDR2 sequences are SGHDN and FVKESK. The CDR3 contains 18 residues. V was clipped by 4 bases and J by 5 bases; unmatched bases: 14. Both 60 Vbeta primers and 13 Jbeta primers went into the PCR. The method was immunoSEQ multiplex PCR; TCRdb's version includes in-frame clones alone and lacks a portion of them. The sample records some 130,000 clones, 70% being singletons. The TCR was taken from a woman in her sixties in good health and CMV-seropositive. The rearrangement joins TRBV14 to TRBJ2-1; TRBD2 matches at 10 bases. The specimen sequenced was PBMCs. The CDR3 loop is CASSRNLLAGVFNNEQFF. DNA for the CDR3: TGTGCCAGCAGCCGGAACTTGCTAGCGGGAGTCTTCAACAATGAGCAGTTCTTC. The full variable domain, with the rest looked up from reference TRBV14 and TRBJ2-1, is EAGVTQFPSHSVIEKGQTVTLRCDPISGHDNLYWYRRVMGKEIKFLLHFVKESKQDESGMPNNRFLAERTGGTYSTLKVQPAELEDSGVYFCASSRNLLAGVFNNEQFFGPGTRLTVL.